Following are 6 T cell receptor beta chains from one sample sequenced in a study of blood T cell repertoires in COVID-19. The protocol was immunoSEQ multiplex PCR, while the TCRdb copy is restricted to in-frame clones and leaves out a portion. This table holds about 220,000 clones, 82% found once. Sequencing was done on a sample of peripheral blood. These receptors were obtained from a woman in her 70s with COVID-19, enrolled during active disease.

The genes are TRBV7-9 and TRBJ1-5; D is unresolved. CDR3 length: 12 residues. V lost 2 bases, J lost 6 bases, and 5 bases lay in between. Germline CDR1 is SEHNR and CDR2 is FQNEAQ (reference sequence). The CDR3 reads CASSLTGQPQHF. Written as DNA, the CDR3 is TGTGCCAGCAGCTTAACCGGTCAGCCCCAGCATTTT.

The chain carries TRBV4-1 and TRBJ1-4; 7 bases fit TRBD1. CDR3 length: 20 residues. J was trimmed by 3 bases and V by 2 bases; bases with no gene match: 18. CDR1 and CDR2 (germline): MGHRA, YSYEKL. DNA of the CDR3: TGCGCCAGCAGCCAAAGTCCGGGGGACAGCCCTCGTTACCCTAATGAAAAACTGTTTTTT. This codes for CASSQSPGDSPRYPNEKLFF.

The rearrangement links TRBV5-1 to TRBJ2-2; 9 positions agree with TRBD2. Germline V gene sequence: CDR1 SGHRS, CDR2 YFSETQ. This CDR3 contains 15 residues. The trim removed 4 bases at V and 6 bases at J, leaving 7 bases unmatched. CDR3 nucleotide sequence: TGCGCCAGCAGCGCTAGCGGGACCATGGCCGGGGAGCTGTTTTTT. Amino acid sequence: CASSASGTMAGELFF.

The J gene is TRBJ2-3, the V gene TRBV14, with a possible D match to TRBD2 (6 bases). The CDR3 has 17 residues. The germline V gene has CDR1 SGHDN and CDR2 FVKESK. Trimming pared 5 bases from V and 3 bases from J, leaving 21 bases between. In DNA, the CDR3 is TGTGCCAGCAGCTCCCAAAAAGCGGGCCGTCGAACAGATACGCAGTATTTT. Translating it yields CASSSQKAGRRTDTQYF.

This chain links TRBV24-1 with TRBJ2-3; tentatively, D is TRBD2 (9 bases). V was trimmed by 4 bases and J by 3 bases, leaving 16 bases between them. The germline gives CDR1 KGHDR, CDR2 SFDVKD. There are 16 residues in the CDR3. The CDR3 DNA sequence: TGTGCCACCAGTGACCTAGCGGGGACAGGTACAGATACGCAGTATTTT. Encoded protein: CATSDLAGTGTDTQYF.

This chain joins TRBV27 and TRBJ2-2, with D possibly matching TRBD1 (5 bases). The V gene's germline CDR1 is MNHEY and CDR2 SMNVEV (reference sequence). Trimming cost V 6 bases and J 6 bases, with 14 bases left between them. This CDR3 is 14 amino acids long. The CDR3 loop is CASSDRHRAGELFF. The CDR3, as DNA: TGTGCCAGCAGCGACAGACATCGGGCCGGGGAGCTGTTTTTT.